Listed here are 29 T cell receptor beta chains from one sample, sequenced in a study of OX40 agonist ivuxolimab in advanced cancers. Repertoires were generated with immunoSEQ multiplex PCR, while TCRdb's copy carries only in-frame clones and drops some. The sample consists of roughly 100,000 clones, around nine tenths of them appearing once. Sequences were derived from CD4+ or CD8+ T cells sorted from blood, sampled in a trial of the OX40 agonist ivuxolimab. The source of these receptors is an adult with an advanced solid tumor such as melanoma, head and neck, liver or kidney cancer.

Notes on this clone: Other DNA sequences in the sample encode the same CDR3. The rearrangement links TRBV10-1 to TRBJ2-7; maybe TRBD1 (5 bases). From germline, CDR1 is WNHNN and CDR2 SYGVQD (reference sequence). V lost 3 bases to trimming and J lost 3 bases, with 9 bases between them. CDR3 length: 13 residues. CDR3 in amino acids: CASSEGQGYEQYF. The DNA of the CDR3 is TGCGCCAGCAGTGAAGGGCAGGGCTACGAGCAGTACTTC.

This sequence joins TRBV20-1 and TRBJ2-5; tentative D call: TRBD1 (5 bases). In germline, CDR1 is DFQATT, CDR2 SNEGSKA (reference sequence). This CDR3 is 11 amino acids long. Trimming took off 6 bases at V and 3 bases at J, with 8 bases between the two ends. This CDR3 reads CSASTEETQYF. The DNA of the CDR3 is TGCAGTGCCTCGACAGAAGAGACCCAGTACTTC.

The chain joins TRBV6-6 to TRBJ2-2, with D maybe TRBD2 (6 bases). The CDR3 loop spans 16 amino acids. CDR1 is MNHNY, CDR2 SVGAGI, per germline (reference sequence). Trimming took off 4 bases at V and 5 bases at J, with 17 bases between the two ends. CDR3 loop: CASSSGTSDRTGELFF. In DNA, the CDR3 is TGTGCCAGCAGTTCAGGGACTTCGGATCGGACCGGGGAGCTGTTTTTT.

V gene TRBV11-2 combines with J gene TRBJ1-6; 8 bases line up with TRBD1. Losses at the gene ends were 1 base for V and 5 bases for J; bases not matched to a gene: 1. Germline-derived CDR1 and CDR2 are SGHAT and FQNNGV. The CDR3 is made up of 15 amino acids. The CDR3 is CASSLGTGNNSPLHF. The CDR3 DNA reads TGTGCCAGCAGCTTAGGGACAGGGAATAATTCACCCCTCCACTTT. The complete variable domain, with remaining parts taken from reference TRBV11-2 and TRBJ1-6, reads EAGVAQSPRYKIIEKRQSVAFWCNPISGHATLYWYQQILGQGPKLLIQFQNNGVVDDSQLPKDRFSAERLKGVDSTLKIQPAKLEDSAVYLCASSLGTGNNSPLHFGNGTRLTVT.

About this clone: The sample contains more than one DNA sequence encoding this CDR3. This chain connects TRBV15 to TRBJ2-1, with D perhaps TRBD2 (6 bases). V lost 0 bases to trimming and J lost 0 bases, with 6 bases between them. Germline CDR1 LNHNV, CDR2 YYDKDF (reference sequence). The CDR3 is made up of 15 amino acids. This chain's CDR3 is CATSRDGGSYNEQFF. The CDR3 region has the DNA TGTGCCACCAGCAGAGACGGGGGCTCCTACAATGAGCAGTTCTTC. The whole variable domain, remainder taken from reference TRBV15 and TRBJ2-1, is DAMVIQNPRYQVTQFGKPVTLSCSQTLNHNVMYWYQQKSSQAPKLLFHYYDKDFNNEADTPDNFQSRRPNTSFCFLDIRSPGLGDTAMYLCATSRDGGSYNEQFFGPGTRLTVL.

The gene calls are TRBV27 and TRBJ1-4; no reliable D call. CDR1 and CDR2 (germline): MNHEY, SMNVEV (reference sequence). The V end lost 5 bases, the J end lost 0 bases, and 10 bases lay between the germline ends. The CDR3 extends over 15 amino acids. DNA for the CDR3: TGTGCCAGCAGTCGGACGGTAGCAACTAATGAAAAACTGTTTTTT. It specifies CASSRTVATNEKLFF. The full variable domain, rest sourced from reference TRBV27 and TRBJ1-4, is EAQVTQNPRYLITVTGKKLTVTCSQNMNHEYMSWYRQDPGLGLRQIYYSMNVEVTDKGDVPEGYKVSRKEKRNFPLILESPSPNQTSLYFCASSRTVATNEKLFFGSGTQLSVL.

This clone was seen only a few times. The chain links TRBV7-2 to TRBJ2-7; 10 bases match TRBD2. The germline V gene encodes CDR1 SGHTA and CDR2 FQGNSA. With V trimmed by 3 bases and J by 1 base, 9 bases remained unmatched. This CDR3 spans 17 amino acids. The CDR3 loop is CASSFLVAGGRSYEQYF. CDR3 bases: TGTGCCAGCAGCTTTCTGGTAGCGGGGGGAAGGTCCTACGAGCAGTACTTC.

V gene TRBV7-9 combines with J gene TRBJ2-7; D is perhaps TRBD2 (6 bases). The V gene lost 3 bases and the J gene lost 7 bases, with 19 bases spanning the gap. This CDR3 has 15 residues. From germline, CDR1 is SEHNR and CDR2 FQNEAQ (reference sequence). The CDR3 protein is CASSLAGTRGGEQYF. The CDR3 DNA sequence: TGTGCCAGCAGCTTGGCCGGGACGCGAGGAGGGGAGCAGTACTTC.

The J gene is TRBJ2-1, the V gene TRBV5-6, with TRBD2 matching over 9 bases. Looked up from germline, CDR1 is SGHDT and CDR2 is YYEEEE. The CDR3 totals 14 residues. The trim removed 4 bases at V and 9 bases at J, leaving 8 bases unmatched. CDR3 coding DNA: TGTGCCAGCAGCCCTGGCGGGGGGGCCTTTGAGCAGTTCTTC. It specifies CASSPGGGAFEQFF.

The chain combines TRBV29-1 with TRBJ1-1; D possibly corresponds to TRBD1 (6 bases). From germline, CDR1 is SQVTM and CDR2 ANQGSEA. With 1 base removed from V and 4 bases from J, the gap between germline ends came to 10 bases. The CDR3 consists of 13 residues. CDR3: CSVEGYRATEAFF. In DNA form, the CDR3 reads TGCAGCGTTGAAGGCTACAGGGCCACTGAAGCTTTCTTT.

The rearrangement uses TRBV7-9 and TRBJ2-6, with D possibly being TRBD1 or TRBD2 (5 bases each). Trimming removed 5 bases at V and 1 base at J, with 21 bases between. In germline, CDR1 is SEHNR, CDR2 FQNEAQ (reference sequence). This CDR3 is 19 amino acids long. For the CDR3, the DNA is TGTGCCAGCAGCATACACGGGGCGGAATTTTTATCTGGGGCCAACGTCCTGACTTTC. Encoded protein: CASSIHGAEFLSGANVLTF.

The J gene is TRBJ2-7, the V gene TRBV9; possibly TRBD2 for D (5 bases). The CDR3 spans 14 residues. CDR1 is SGDLS and CDR2 is YYNGEE in the germline V gene. The V gene lost 4 bases and the J gene lost 9 bases, with 20 bases spanning the gap. CDR3 sequence: CASSSGRVPGWQYF. The CDR3 DNA is TGTGCCAGCAGCTCCGGGCGGGTCCCGGGGTGGCAGTACTTC.

The CDR3 coding sequence is TGTGCCAGCAGTGCCGGAACACTGTACTCTGGAAACACCATATATTTT. It yields the protein CASSAGTLYSGNTIYF. The chain recombines TRBV25-1 with TRBJ1-3; unclear D gene. The CDR3 runs 16 residues. Trimming took off 4 bases at V and 0 bases at J, with 13 bases between the two ends. Germline values: CDR1 MGHDK, CDR2 SYGVNS.

The chain uses TRBV5-4 and TRBJ2-1, with 8 positions matching TRBD2. V lost 1 base, J lost 7 bases, and 7 bases stayed unmatched. Germline lookup yields CDR1 SGHNT and CDR2 YYREEE (reference sequence). The CDR3 extends over 15 amino acids. The DNA of the CDR3 is TGTGCCAGCAGCTTGTGGGGACTAGTTGTTAATGAGCAGTTCTTC. This gives the protein CASSLWGLVVNEQFF.

The genes are TRBV28 and TRBJ1-1, with 7 positions matching TRBD1. CDR3 length equals 15 residues. The germline V gene encodes CDR1 MDHEN and CDR2 SYDVKM. V lost 7 bases, J lost 6 bases, and 14 bases stayed unmatched. The CDR3 DNA follows: TGTGCCAGCACCCCTCATACAGGGGATTTAGCTGAAGCTTTCTTT. Protein: CASTPHTGDLAEAFF. The whole variable domain, remainder taken from reference TRBV28 and TRBJ1-1, is DVKVTQSSRYLVKRTGEKVFLECVQDMDHENMFWYRQDPGLGLRLIYFSYDVKMKEKGDIPEGYSVSREKKERFSLILESASTNQTSMYLCASTPHTGDLAEAFFGQGTRLTVV.

V usage is TRBV7-2 and J usage is TRBJ1-5; no firm D call. The germline V gene has CDR1 SGHTA and CDR2 FQGNSA. CDR3 length: 15 residues. V was pared by 2 bases and J by 5 bases, with 13 bases between. The CDR3, as DNA: TGTGCCAGCAGCTTATTGCAAGGAGGTCATCAGCCCCAGCATTTT. The encoded protein is CASSLLQGGHQPQHF.

The chain carries TRBV7-3 and TRBJ2-3; 7 positions agree with TRBD2. This CDR3 region has 13 residues. The germline gives CDR1 SGHTA, CDR2 FQGTGA. Trimming cost V 5 bases and J 3 bases; bases outside gene matches: 2. CDR3 protein: CASSPGGTDTQYF. The CDR3 region has the DNA TGTGCCAGCAGCCCGGGGGGTACAGATACGCAGTATTTT.

The chain recombines TRBV11-2 with TRBJ2-1; a weak D match, TRBD2 (6 bases). The V gene lost 2 bases and the J gene lost 2 bases, with 16 bases spanning the gap. Germline values: CDR1 SGHAT, CDR2 FQNNGV. This CDR3 is built from 17 residues. The CDR3 nucleotides read TGTGCCAGCAGCTTATATGGGGGGACGAGCACCTACAATGAGCAGTTCTTC. This gives the protein CASSLYGGTSTYNEQFF.

The genes are TRBV6-5 and TRBJ1-1; 7 nucleotides agree with TRBD1. Per germline, CDR1 MNHEY and CDR2 SVGAGI. Trimming took 0 bases from V and 4 from J; bases not matched to a gene: 8. There are 16 residues in the CDR3. The CDR3 reads CASSYSGQPSGTEAFF. The CDR3 region has the DNA TGTGCCAGCAGTTACTCGGGACAGCCCTCCGGCACTGAAGCTTTCTTT.

This chain uses TRBV19 with TRBJ2-5; a possible D gene is TRBD1 (6 bases). Germline V gene data show CDR1 as LNHDA and CDR2 as SQIVND (reference sequence). V lost 5 bases, J lost 5 bases, and 18 bases lay in between. The CDR3 consists of 15 residues. This chain's CDR3 is CASSLLQGGSETQYF. CDR3 in DNA: TGTGCCAGTAGTCTACTACAGGGTGGATCGGAGACCCAGTACTTC.

The chain has TRBV5-6 and TRBJ2-3; D gene unclear. Trimming shortened V by 4 bases and J by 0 bases, and 6 bases separated the two germline ends. Germline CDR1 and CDR2: SGHDT and YYEEEE. This CDR3 contains 13 residues. The CDR3 sequence: CASSMTSTDTQYF. DNA of the CDR3: TGTGCCAGCAGCATGACTAGCACAGATACGCAGTATTTT.

V and J are TRBV6-6 and TRBJ2-3; weak D call: TRBD2 (5 bases). The germline gives CDR1 MNHNY, CDR2 SVGAGI (reference sequence). Trimming cost V 6 bases and J 2 bases, with 18 bases left between them. The CDR3 is 16 amino acids. CDR3 loop: CASRTGIGQFTDTQYF. The DNA for the CDR3 is TGTGCCAGCAGGACGGGGATAGGGCAATTCACAGATACGCAGTATTTT.

The rearrangement joins TRBV19 to TRBJ1-6; weak D call: TRBD1 (6 bases). V was pared by 7 bases and J by 2 bases, with 12 bases between. The germline CDR1 and CDR2 sequences are LNHDA and SQIVND (reference sequence). This CDR3 spans 15 amino acids. The CDR3 DNA sequence: TGTGCCAGTAAAACAGGGACCACCTATAATTCACCCCTCCACTTT. Protein product: CASKTGTTYNSPLHF.

The gene calls are TRBV11-2 and TRBJ1-1; D perhaps matches TRBD1 (5 bases). The CDR3 has 13 amino acids. Trimming pared 0 bases from V and 6 bases from J, leaving 8 bases between. Germline CDR1 SGHAT, CDR2 FQNNGV. This CDR3 is CASSLDQGPEAFF. The CDR3 DNA reads TGTGCCAGCAGCTTAGATCAGGGACCTGAAGCTTTCTTT.

This clone came up once. CDR3 DNA sequence: TGTGCCAGCAGTGGACCCGTCACAGATACGCAGTATTTT. It translates to CASSGPVTDTQYF. The chain links TRBV2 to TRBJ2-3; the D is unclear. Germline V gene data show CDR1 as SNHLY and CDR2 as FYNNEI. CDR3 length equals 13 residues. The V end was cut by 4 bases, the J end by 2 bases, with 7 bases between.

The rearrangement uses TRBV5-3 and TRBJ1-5, with a possible D match to TRBD1 (6 bases). TRBV5-3 is given ORF status, its function remaining uncertain. V lost 8 bases and J 7 bases, leaving 16 bases between the germline ends. This CDR3 has 13 residues. CDR3 amino acids: CASSPGTSQPQHF. CDR3 bases: TGTGCCAGCAGCCCAGGGACATCCCAGCCCCAGCATTTT.

This clone came up once. The V gene is TRBV14, the J gene TRBJ2-3; tentative D call: TRBD1 (5 bases). This CDR3 comprises 15 residues. The germline CDR1 and CDR2 sequences are SGHDN and FVKESK. V lost 0 bases, J lost 6 bases, and 13 bases lay in between. The CDR3 here is CASSQDLSRADTQYF. DNA for the CDR3: TGTGCCAGCAGCCAAGATCTGAGCAGGGCCGATACGCAGTATTTT.

This clone was seen more than once but under ten times. This chain uses TRBV27 with TRBJ2-1; 7 bases are a match to TRBD2. There are 13 residues in the CDR3. Germline V gene sequence: CDR1 MNHEY, CDR2 SMNVEV (reference sequence). V shed 10 bases, J shed 0 bases, and the junction held 3 bases outside the gene matches. CDR3 sequence (DNA): TGTGCCACGCGGGGGAGCTCCTACAATGAGCAGTTCTTC. Translating it yields CATRGSSYNEQFF.

This chain links TRBV21-1 with TRBJ2-7. TRBV21-1 is assigned pseudogene status. There are 16 residues in the CDR3. The DNA for the CDR3 is TGTGCCAGCAGCATCCGGAGGGGGACAACTACCTACGAGCAGTACTTC. It encodes CASSIRRGTTTYEQYF.